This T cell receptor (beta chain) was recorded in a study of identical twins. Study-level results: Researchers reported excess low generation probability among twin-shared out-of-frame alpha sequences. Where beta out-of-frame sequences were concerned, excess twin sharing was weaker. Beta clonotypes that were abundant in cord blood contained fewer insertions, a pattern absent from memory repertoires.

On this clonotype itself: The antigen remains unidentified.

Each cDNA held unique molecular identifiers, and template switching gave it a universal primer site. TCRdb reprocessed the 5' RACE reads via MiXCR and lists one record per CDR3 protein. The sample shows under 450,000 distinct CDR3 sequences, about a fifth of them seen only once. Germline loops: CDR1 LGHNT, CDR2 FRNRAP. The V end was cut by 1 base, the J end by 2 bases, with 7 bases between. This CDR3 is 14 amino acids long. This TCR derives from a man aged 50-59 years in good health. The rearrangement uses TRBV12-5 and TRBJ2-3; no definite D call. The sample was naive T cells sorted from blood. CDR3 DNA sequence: TGTGCTAGTGGTTTGGGAGGCATCACAGATACGCAGTATTTT. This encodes CASGLGGITDTQYF.